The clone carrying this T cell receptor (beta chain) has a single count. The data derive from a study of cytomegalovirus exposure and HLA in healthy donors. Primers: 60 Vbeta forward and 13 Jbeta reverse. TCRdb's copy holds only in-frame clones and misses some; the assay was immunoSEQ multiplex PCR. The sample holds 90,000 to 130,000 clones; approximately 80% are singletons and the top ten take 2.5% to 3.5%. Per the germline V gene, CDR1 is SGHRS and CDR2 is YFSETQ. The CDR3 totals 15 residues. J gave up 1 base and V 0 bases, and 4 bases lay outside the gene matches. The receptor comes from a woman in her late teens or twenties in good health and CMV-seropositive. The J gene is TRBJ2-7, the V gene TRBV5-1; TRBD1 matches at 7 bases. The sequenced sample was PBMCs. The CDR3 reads CASSLAGTASYEQYF. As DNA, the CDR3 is TGCGCCAGCAGCTTGGCCGGGACAGCATCCTACGAGCAGTACTTC.